The rows below give T cell receptor beta chains drawn from one sample of a study of shared T cell receptors in the human thymus. Clones were read by immunoSEQ multiplex PCR, and TCRdb kept only the in-frame ones, dropping some. The sample consists of about 400,000 clones, approximately 95% of them appearing once. Sequences were obtained from thymocytes. Every receptor here comes from a human donor. Each CDR3 is given without its conserved first and last residue.

j_gene,v_gene,CDR3aa
TRBJ1-5,TRBV27,ASSPRPVGQPQH
TRBJ2-7,TRBV20-1,SLLYEQY
TRBJ1-1,TRBV29-1,SVEQGYTEAF
TRBJ2-7,TRBV27,ASSFPLGERSSYEQY
TRBJ2-1,TRBV6-4,ASSDVTSGSSYNEQF
TRBJ2-5,TRBV25-1,ASKTDGTVPFLQETQY
TRBJ2-7,TRBV28,ASISTGTGGEQY
TRBJ2-3,TRBV18,ASSPSLGSSGRVTDTQY
TRBJ1-2,TRBV15,ATSYSKARGTEPSYGYT
TRBJ2-7,TRBV28,ASSRGRGSYEQY
TRBJ2-7,TRBV28,ASSFGGSYEQY